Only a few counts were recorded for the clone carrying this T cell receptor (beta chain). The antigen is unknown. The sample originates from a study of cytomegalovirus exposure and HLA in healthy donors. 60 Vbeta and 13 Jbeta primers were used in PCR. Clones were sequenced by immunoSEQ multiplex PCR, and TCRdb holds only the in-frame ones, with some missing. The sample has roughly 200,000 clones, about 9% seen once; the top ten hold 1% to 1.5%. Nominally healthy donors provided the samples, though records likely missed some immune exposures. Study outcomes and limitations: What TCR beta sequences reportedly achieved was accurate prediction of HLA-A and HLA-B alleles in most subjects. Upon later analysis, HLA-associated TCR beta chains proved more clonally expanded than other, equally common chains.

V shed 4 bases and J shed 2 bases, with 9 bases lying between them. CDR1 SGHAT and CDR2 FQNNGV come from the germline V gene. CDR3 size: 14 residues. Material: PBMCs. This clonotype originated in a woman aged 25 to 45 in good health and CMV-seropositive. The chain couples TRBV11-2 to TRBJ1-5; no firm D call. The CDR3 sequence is CASSSAVGNQPQHF. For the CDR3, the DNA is TGTGCCAGCAGCTCTGCGGTGGGCAATCAGCCCCAGCATTTT. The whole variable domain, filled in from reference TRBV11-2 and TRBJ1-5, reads EAGVAQSPRYKIIEKRQSVAFWCNPISGHATLYWYQQILGQGPKLLIQFQNNGVVDDSQLPKDRFSAERLKGVDSTLKIQPAKLEDSAVYLCASSSAVGNQPQHFGDGTRLSIL.